A selection of T cell receptor beta chains follows, all from one sample in a study of OX40 agonist ivuxolimab in advanced cancers. Clones were read by immunoSEQ multiplex PCR, and TCRdb kept only the in-frame ones, dropping some. The table lists approximately 82,000 clones, more than 80% of them singletons. This specimen was CD4+ or CD8+ T cells sorted from blood, taken in a trial of the OX40 agonist ivuxolimab. The receptors were sampled from an adult with an advanced solid tumor such as melanoma, head and neck, liver or kidney cancer. Both conserved end residues are part of each CDR3. The D gene is left open where the match is weak. Clone sizes are given selectively: once, few, many, or a class where the clone is expanded.

TRBV18,-,-,TRBJ2-5,CASSPAGIRRRQETQYF,TGTGCCAGCTCACCCGCGGGGATAAGACGGCGCCAAGAGACCCAGTACTTC
TRBV9,-,-,TRBJ2-5,CASSVRAEETQYF,TGTGCCAGCAGCGTAAGGGCGGAAGAGACCCAGTACTTC
TRBV6-5,-,-,TRBJ1-6,CASRQEHDNSPLHF,TGTGCCAGCAGACAGGAGCACGATAATTCACCCCTCCACTTT
TRBV6-1,-,-,TRBJ1-2,CASSGTRPYGCTF,TGTGCCAGCAGTGGGACCCGCCCTTATGGCTGCACCTTC
TRBV2,-,-,TRBJ2-2,CASSVLGRTGELFF,TGTGCCAGCAGTGTCCTGGGAAGGACCGGGGAGCTGTTTTTT
TRBV4-3,-,-,TRBJ1-2,CASSQGTANFGYTF,TGCGCCAGCAGCCAAGGCACCGCAAACTTTGGCTACACCTTC
TRBV5-1,-,-,TRBJ2-2,CASSFSGTGELFF,TGCGCCAGCAGCTTCTCCGGAACCGGGGAGCTGTTTTTT
TRBV4-1,-,-,TRBJ2-5,CASSHVNVGETQYF,TGCGCCAGCAGCCATGTCAACGTGGGGGAGACCCAGTACTTC
TRBV2,-,-,TRBJ2-3,CASMNPLKHTDTQYF,TGTGCCAGCATGAACCCCCTGAAACACACAGATACGCAGTATTTT
TRBV7-2,once,-,TRBJ1-4,CASSLFGVKATNEKLFF,TGTGCCAGCAGCTTATTTGGGGTGAAGGCAACTAATGAAAAACTGTTTTTT
TRBV5-1,-,TRBD1,TRBJ1-1,CASSLVTGGNTEAFF,TGCGCCAGCAGCTTGGTCACAGGGGGGAACACTGAAGCTTTCTTT
TRBV29-1,-,-,TRBJ2-3,CSVEGEGTDTQYF,TGCAGCGTTGAAGGGGAAGGCACAGATACGCAGTATTTT
TRBV2,-,-,TRBJ2-3,CASSEAGAPTDTQYF,TGTGCCAGCAGTGAAGCGGGGGCTCCCACAGATACGCAGTATTTT
TRBV5-1,-,TRBD2,TRBJ2-5,CASRPERGSQETQYF,TGCGCCAGCAGACCCGAGCGGGGGTCCCAAGAGACCCAGTACTTC
TRBV6-5,-,TRBD1,TRBJ1-2,CASSYSRDRVSYGYTF,TGTGCCAGCAGTTACTCCCGGGACAGAGTAAGCTATGGCTACACCTTC
TRBV7-6,-,-,TRBJ1-1,CASRRGRGGENTEAFF,TGTGCCAGCAGGAGGGGAAGGGGCGGAGAGAACACTGAAGCTTTCTTT
TRBV7-2,-,TRBD2,TRBJ2-3,CASSLLAGGIDTQYF,TGTGCCAGCAGCTTACTAGCGGGGGGGATAGATACGCAGTATTTT